This T cell receptor (beta chain) was obtained from a study of control samples from healthy donors and cancer patients. V lost 4 bases and J lost 3, with 9 bases in between. Looked up from germline, CDR1 is SGHVS and CDR2 is FNYEAQ. CDR3 length equals 13 residues. TCRdb keeps only in-frame clones here, not all; method: immunoSEQ multiplex PCR. The sample consists of fewer than 200,000 clones, 85% to 95% of them appearing once. The receptor was isolated from a man aged 25 to 45 in good health. The chain employs TRBV7-6 and TRBJ1-2, with D tentatively TRBD1 (5 bases). Material for sequencing was blood. The CDR3 DNA sequence: TGTGCCAGCAGCTCGGGGGGGGACTATGGCTACACCTTC. Amino acid sequence: CASSSGGDYGYTF.